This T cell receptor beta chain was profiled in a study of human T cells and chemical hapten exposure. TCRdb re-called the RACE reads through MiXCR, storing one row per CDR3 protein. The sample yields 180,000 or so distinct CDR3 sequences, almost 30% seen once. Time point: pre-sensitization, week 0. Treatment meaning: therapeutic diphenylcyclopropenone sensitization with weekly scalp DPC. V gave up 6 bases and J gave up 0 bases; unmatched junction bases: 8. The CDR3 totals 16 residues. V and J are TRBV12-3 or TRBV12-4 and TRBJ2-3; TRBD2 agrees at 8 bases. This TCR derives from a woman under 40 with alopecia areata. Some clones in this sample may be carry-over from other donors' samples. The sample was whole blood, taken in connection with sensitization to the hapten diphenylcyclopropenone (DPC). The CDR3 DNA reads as TGTGCCAGCAGCCCTATAGCGGGATTTAGCACAGATACGCAGTATTTT. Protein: CASSPIAGFSTDTQYF.